The entry that follows covers one T cell receptor beta chain sequence. The antigen this receptor binds is unknown. Nothing much larger sits one base from this clone, and base qualities are not available. The sample originates from a study of blood T cell repertoires in COVID-19 (dated by TCRdb to the early 2020s). A note on the overall study: The collaborator samples originated in the United States, Italy and Spain and spanned the acute and convalescent phases of COVID-19. The sample metadata nearly always contained a de-identified subject ID, COVID-19 status, age in years and sex. Samples came from the ongoing ImmuneRACE study (first 160 participants) plus 1,254 subjects from 6 global collaborators. HLA class I and class II types, where available, came from metadata supplied by the sample provider rather than from assay-based typing. Deeply sampled blood TCRbeta repertoires from subjects exposed to, actively infected with, or recovered from COVID-19 were included in the dataset. The repertoires were made available in a free public database intended to serve as a resource for research on the immune response to SARS-CoV-2. The material from the prospective study consisted of cDNA or gDNA derived from T cells, B-cell-depleted T cells, or PBMCs.

The CDR3 sequence holds 15 residues, the cysteine and phenylalanine included. Of all the DNA, just the CDR3 is kept, 45 bases in frame from base 1. As encoded in the germline V gene, CDR1 is LGHNA while CDR2 is YNFKEQ. V drops 2 bases and J drops 7 bases, leaving 12 bases in between. Paper-wide results and their limitations: How much clinical and demographic metadata was included differed by source and by participant, and the metadata was provided uncurated.

Participants in the prospective study were enrolled through a virtual design, were aged 18 to 89 years, and lived in 24 United States geographic areas. To assign participants to cohorts, the prospective study relied on clinical history that participants themselves reported in a screening survey and a study questionnaire. Recovered participants in ImmuneRACE Cohort 3 were defined as having two consecutive negative NP/OP PCR tests, clearance from a healthcare professional, or resolution of symptoms. Mobile phlebotomists in the prospective study collected whole blood, serum and a nasopharyngeal or oropharyngeal swab from every participant. Participants in the prospective study had the option to provide additional blood draws and questionnaires over a roughly 2-month period. Before DNA extraction, prospective study blood samples were shipped either frozen or at room temperature. TCRbeta CDR3 regions were amplified from genomic DNA using the immunoSEQ Assay, a bias-controlled multiplex PCR. For the original study's pipeline: The number of nucleated cells in each sample was estimated by amplification of reference gene primers within the assay. To quantify the absolute abundance of each unique TCRbeta CDR3 rearrangement, sequence reads were collapsed and filtered. For each sample, productive Simpson clonality was calculated as the square root of Simpson's diversity index over productive rearrangements. TCRdb carries this immuneACCESS record with in-frame sequences only. Its versions omit some clonotypes, under half of them owing to an unresolved V gene in the studies checked, with the rest unexplained. Clone size and the V and J calls come from that table; the DNA yielded D and trimming. The sample records approximately 180,000 clones, approximately 82% of which are singletons. Approximately 16% of the sample comes from the top ten.

The sequenced sample was PBMCs or T cells enriched from blood (not recorded which). The TCR comes from a man aged 45 to 65 who had recovered from COVID-19. In this chain, TRBV4-2 is recombined with TRBJ1-6; TRBD1 could be the D gene, as 6 bases match. CDR3 protein: CASSQNRVGNSPLHF. The bases are TGTGCCAGCAGCCAAAACAGGGTGGGAAATTCACCCCTCCACTTT.